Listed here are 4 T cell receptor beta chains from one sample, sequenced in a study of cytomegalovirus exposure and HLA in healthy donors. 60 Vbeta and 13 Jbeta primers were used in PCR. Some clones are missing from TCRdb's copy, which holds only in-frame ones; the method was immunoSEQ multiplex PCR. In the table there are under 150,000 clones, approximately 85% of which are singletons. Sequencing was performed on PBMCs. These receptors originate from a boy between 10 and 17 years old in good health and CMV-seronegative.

In DNA form, the CDR3 reads TGTGCCACCAGCAGAGATCAAGGGGCTAACTATGGCTACACCTTC. As protein: CATSRDQGANYGYTF. This chain connects TRBV15 to TRBJ1-2; possible D gene TRBD1, 5 bases. The germline gives CDR1 LNHNV, CDR2 YYDKDF (reference sequence). The CDR3 loop spans 15 amino acids. V was trimmed by 0 bases and J by 0 bases, leaving 8 bases between them.

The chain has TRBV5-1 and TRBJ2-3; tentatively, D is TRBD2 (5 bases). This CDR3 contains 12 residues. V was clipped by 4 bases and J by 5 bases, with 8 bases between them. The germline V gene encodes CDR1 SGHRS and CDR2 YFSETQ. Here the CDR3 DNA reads TGCGCCAGCAGCGATGGACTAGATACGCAGTATTTT. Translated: CASSDGLDTQYF.

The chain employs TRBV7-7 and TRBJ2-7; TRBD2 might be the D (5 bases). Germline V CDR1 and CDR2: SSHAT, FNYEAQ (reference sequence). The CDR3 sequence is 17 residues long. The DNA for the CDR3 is TGTGCTAGCTCCTCACTGAGGGAGAAGCACACCGGGTACGAGCAGTACTTC. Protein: CASSSLREKHTGYEQYF.

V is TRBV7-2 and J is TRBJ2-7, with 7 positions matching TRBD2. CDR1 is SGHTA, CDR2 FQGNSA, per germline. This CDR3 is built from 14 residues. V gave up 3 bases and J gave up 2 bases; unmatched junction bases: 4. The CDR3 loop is CASSFGGYTYEQYF. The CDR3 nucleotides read TGTGCCAGCAGCTTCGGGGGGTACACCTACGAGCAGTACTTC. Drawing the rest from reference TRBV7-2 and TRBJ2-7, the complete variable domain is GAGVSQSPSNKVTEKGKDVELRCDPISGHTALYWYRQSLGQGLEFLIYFQGNSAPDKSGLPSDRFSAERTGGSVSTLTIQRTQQEDSAVYLCASSFGGYTYEQYFGPGTRLTVT.